Described below is a single T cell receptor beta chain sequence and its context. The antigen is undetermined. The CDR3 has 15 amino acids. V was pared by 0 bases and J by 0 bases, with 7 bases between. Per the germline V gene, CDR1 is SGDLS and CDR2 is YYNGEE. This sample is drawn from a study of graft-versus-host responses after intestinal transplantation. Overall study context: Induction using anti-thymocyte globulin, followed by tacrolimus and steroids for approximately three years, was given to all recipients.

The method was immunoSEQ multiplex PCR; TCRdb's version includes in-frame clones alone and lacks a portion of them. The profile covers roughly 80,000 clones, with around 87% appearing a single time and 8% taken by the ten largest. Study-wide results and caveats: Some GvH clones appeared in ileal mucosa or blood before recipient bone marrow.

This material consisted of unstimulated CD8+ T cells sorted from spleen or lymph node cells, taken before transplant. This chain uses TRBV9 with TRBJ2-1, with unresolved D. The sequence came from a human donor who was the organ donor for an intestinal transplant. The CDR3 is CASSVGLSSYNEQFF. The CDR3, as DNA: TGTGCCAGCAGCGTAGGTCTGAGCTCCTACAATGAGCAGTTCTTC.